This T cell receptor beta chain was identified during a study of spatial heterogeneity in lung cancer. This clonotype was seen many times. The study tagged each TCR cDNA molecule with a unique molecular identifier. Via MiXCR, TCRdb re-called the 5' RACE reads, giving one row per CDR3 protein. The sample holds several thousand distinct CDR3 sequences; roughly 5.1% are singletons and the top ten take approximately 9.2%. Per germline, CDR1 SGHRS and CDR2 YFSETQ. The CDR3 consists of 14 residues. After removal of 4 bases from V and 2 bases from J, the junction contained 6 bases not matched to a gene. Noted time point: sample taken at primary tumor resection. TCRs were sequenced from unsorted whole RNA of tumor, nontumor lung or PBMC.

Here the sequenced sample was normal lung tissue next to the tumor, taken at surgery. V is TRBV5-1 and J is TRBJ2-7; 7 nucleotides agree with TRBD1. This clonotype originated in a female donor with early-stage non-small cell lung cancer. The CDR3 here is CASSLGDSPYEQYF. As DNA, the CDR3 is TGCGCCAGCAGCCTAGGGGACAGCCCCTACGAGCAGTACTTC.